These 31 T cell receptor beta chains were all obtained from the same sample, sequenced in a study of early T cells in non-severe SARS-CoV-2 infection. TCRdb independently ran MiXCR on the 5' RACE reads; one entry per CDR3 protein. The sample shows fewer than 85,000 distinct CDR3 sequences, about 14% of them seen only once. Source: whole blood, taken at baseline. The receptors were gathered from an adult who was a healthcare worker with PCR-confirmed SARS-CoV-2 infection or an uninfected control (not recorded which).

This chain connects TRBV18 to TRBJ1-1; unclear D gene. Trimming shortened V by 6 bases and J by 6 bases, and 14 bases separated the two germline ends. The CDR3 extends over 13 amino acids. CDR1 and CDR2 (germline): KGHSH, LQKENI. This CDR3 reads CASSHLASSEAFF. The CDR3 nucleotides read TGTGCCAGCTCCCACCTAGCCAGCTCTGAAGCTTTCTTT.

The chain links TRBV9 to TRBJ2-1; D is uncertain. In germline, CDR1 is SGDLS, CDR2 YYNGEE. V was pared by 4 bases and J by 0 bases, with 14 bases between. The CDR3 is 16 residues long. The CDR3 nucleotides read TGTGCCAGCAGCTCCCAAACCTTGAGCTCCTACAATGAGCAGTTCTTC. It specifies CASSSQTLSSYNEQFF.

The CDR3 DNA is TGCAGTGCTACCCAAGGTGGTGGAGAGCAGTTCTTC. Amino acids: CSATQGGGEQFF. The chain links TRBV20-1 to TRBJ2-1; D remains ambiguous. Trimming stripped 4 bases from V and 10 bases from J, with 14 bases between. The CDR3 is 12 residues long. Germline V lookup: CDR1 DFQATT, CDR2 SNEGSKA (reference sequence).

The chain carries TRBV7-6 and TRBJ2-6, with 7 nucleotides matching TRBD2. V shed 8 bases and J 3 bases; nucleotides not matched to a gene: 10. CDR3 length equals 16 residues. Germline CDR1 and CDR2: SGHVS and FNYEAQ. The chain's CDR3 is CASVEEAGVGANVLTF. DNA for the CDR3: TGTGCCAGCGTCGAGGAGGCGGGAGTTGGGGCCAACGTCCTGACTTTC.

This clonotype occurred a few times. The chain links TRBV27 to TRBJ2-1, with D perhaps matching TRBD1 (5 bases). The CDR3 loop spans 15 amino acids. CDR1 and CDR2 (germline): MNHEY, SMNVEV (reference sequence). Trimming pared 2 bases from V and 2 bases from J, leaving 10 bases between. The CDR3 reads CASSLRGTTYNEQFF. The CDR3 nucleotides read TGTGCCAGCAGTTTAAGGGGTACTACCTACAATGAGCAGTTCTTC.

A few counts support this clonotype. For the CDR3, the DNA is TGTGCCAGCAGTGGCAGGGCAGACACTGAAGCTTTCTTT. Its translation: CASSGRADTEAFF. The genes are TRBV7-3 and TRBJ1-1, with TRBD1 as a possible D gene (5 bases). The ends were cut back, 6 bases at V and 3 bases at J, with 11 bases in the middle. Germline values: CDR1 SGHTA, CDR2 FQGTGA. This CDR3 is 13 amino acids long. The variable domain in full, with the rest retrieved from reference TRBV7-3 and TRBJ1-1, is GAGVSQTPSNKVTEKGKYVELRCDPISGHTALYWYRQSLGQGPEFLIYFQGTGAADDSGLPNDRFFAVRPEGSVSTLKIQRTERGDSAVYLCASSGRADTEAFFGQGTRLTVV.

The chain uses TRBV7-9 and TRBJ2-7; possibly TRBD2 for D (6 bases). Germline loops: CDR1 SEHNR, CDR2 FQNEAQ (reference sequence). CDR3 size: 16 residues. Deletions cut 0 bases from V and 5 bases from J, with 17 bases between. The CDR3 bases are TGTGCCAGCAGCTTAGCCGCGGCTAGCGCCGCAAACGAGCAGTACTTC. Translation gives CASSLAAASAANEQYF.

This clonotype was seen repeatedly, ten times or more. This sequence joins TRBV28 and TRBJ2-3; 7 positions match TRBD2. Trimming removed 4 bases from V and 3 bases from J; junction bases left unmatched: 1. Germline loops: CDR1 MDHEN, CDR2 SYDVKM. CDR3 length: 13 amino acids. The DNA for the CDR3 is TGTGCCAGCAGTTGGGAGGGTACAGATACGCAGTATTTT. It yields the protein CASSWEGTDTQYF.

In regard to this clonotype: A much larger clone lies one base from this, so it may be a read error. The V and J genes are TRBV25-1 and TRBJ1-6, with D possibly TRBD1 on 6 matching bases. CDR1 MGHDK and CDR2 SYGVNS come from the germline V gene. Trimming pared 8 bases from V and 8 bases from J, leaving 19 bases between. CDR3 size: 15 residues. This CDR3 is CASSNGEDRDSPLHF. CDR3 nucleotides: TGTGCCAGCTCCAACGGGGAGGACAGAGATTCACCCCTCCACTTT.

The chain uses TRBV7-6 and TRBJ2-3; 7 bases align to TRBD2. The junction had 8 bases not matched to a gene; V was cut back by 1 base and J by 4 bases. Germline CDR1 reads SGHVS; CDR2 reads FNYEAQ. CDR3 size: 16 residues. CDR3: CASSLEAGRAADTQYF. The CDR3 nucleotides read TGTGCCAGCAGCTTAGAGGCGGGGAGGGCGGCAGATACGCAGTATTTT.

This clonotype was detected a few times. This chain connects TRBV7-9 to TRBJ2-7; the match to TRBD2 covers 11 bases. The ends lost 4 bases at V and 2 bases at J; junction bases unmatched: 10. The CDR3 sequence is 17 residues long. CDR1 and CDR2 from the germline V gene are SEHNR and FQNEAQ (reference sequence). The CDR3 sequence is CASSSSIGLAGPYEQYF. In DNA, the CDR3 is TGTGCCAGCAGCTCGTCGATCGGACTAGCGGGTCCCTACGAGCAGTACTTC.

The CDR3, as DNA: TGTGCCACCAGTGATTTGCCCGGGGGCAGGGGGACAGATACGCAGTATTTT. Translating it yields CATSDLPGGRGTDTQYF. The chain employs TRBV24-1 and TRBJ2-3, with D possibly matching TRBD1 (7 bases). V was clipped by 0 bases and J by 3 bases, with 15 bases between them. In germline, CDR1 is KGHDR, CDR2 SFDVKD. The CDR3 runs 17 residues.

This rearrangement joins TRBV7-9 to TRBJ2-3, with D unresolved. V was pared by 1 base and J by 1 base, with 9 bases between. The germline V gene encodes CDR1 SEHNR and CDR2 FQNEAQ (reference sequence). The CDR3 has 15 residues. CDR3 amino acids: CASSLGLDGTDTQYF. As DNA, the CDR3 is TGTGCCAGCAGCTTAGGCCTAGACGGCACAGATACGCAGTATTTT.

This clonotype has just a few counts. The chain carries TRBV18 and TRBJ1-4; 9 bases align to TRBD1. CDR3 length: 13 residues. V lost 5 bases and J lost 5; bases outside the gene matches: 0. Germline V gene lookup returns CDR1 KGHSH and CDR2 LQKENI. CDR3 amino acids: CASSGQGNEKLFF. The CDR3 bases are TGTGCCAGCTCAGGACAGGGGAATGAAAAACTGTTTTTT.

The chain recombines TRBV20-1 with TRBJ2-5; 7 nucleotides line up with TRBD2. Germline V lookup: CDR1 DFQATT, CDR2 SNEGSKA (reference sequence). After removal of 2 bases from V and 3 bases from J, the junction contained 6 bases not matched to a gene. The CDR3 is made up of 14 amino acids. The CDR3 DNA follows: TGCAGTGCTAGACCTCTACGGGGGGAAGAGACCCAGTACTTC. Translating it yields CSARPLRGEETQYF.

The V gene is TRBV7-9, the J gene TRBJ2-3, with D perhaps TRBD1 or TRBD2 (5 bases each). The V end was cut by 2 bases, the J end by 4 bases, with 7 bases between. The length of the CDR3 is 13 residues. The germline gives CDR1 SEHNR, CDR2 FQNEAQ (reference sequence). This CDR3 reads CASSLRGPDTQYF. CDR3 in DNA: TGTGCCAGCAGCTTAAGGGGACCAGATACGCAGTATTTT.

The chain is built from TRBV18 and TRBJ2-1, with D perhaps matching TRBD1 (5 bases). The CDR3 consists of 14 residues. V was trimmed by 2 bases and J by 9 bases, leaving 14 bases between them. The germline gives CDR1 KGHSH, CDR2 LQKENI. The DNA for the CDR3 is TGTGCCAGCTCACCAAATAAAAAAAGGGGTGAGCAGTTCTTC. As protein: CASSPNKKRGEQFF.

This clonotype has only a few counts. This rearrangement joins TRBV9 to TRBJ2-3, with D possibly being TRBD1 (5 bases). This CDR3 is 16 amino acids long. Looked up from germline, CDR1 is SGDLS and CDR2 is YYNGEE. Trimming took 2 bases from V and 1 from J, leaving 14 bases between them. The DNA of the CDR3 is TGTGCCAGCAGCGTCGATGGGGCAACGGGCACAGATACGCAGTATTTT. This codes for CASSVDGATGTDTQYF.

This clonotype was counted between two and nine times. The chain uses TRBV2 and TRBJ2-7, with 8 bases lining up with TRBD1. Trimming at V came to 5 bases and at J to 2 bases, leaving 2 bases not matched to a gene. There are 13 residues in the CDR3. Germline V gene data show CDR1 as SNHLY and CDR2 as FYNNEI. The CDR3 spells CASSQDRAYEQYF. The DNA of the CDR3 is TGTGCCAGCAGTCAGGACAGGGCCTACGAGCAGTACTTC.

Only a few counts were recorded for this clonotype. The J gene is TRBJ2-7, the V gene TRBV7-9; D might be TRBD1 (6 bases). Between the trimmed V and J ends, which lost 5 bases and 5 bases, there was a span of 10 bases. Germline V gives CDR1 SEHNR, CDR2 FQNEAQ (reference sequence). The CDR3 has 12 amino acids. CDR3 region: CASSEGHDEQYF. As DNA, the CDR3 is TGTGCCAGCAGCGAGGGACACGACGAGCAGTACTTC.

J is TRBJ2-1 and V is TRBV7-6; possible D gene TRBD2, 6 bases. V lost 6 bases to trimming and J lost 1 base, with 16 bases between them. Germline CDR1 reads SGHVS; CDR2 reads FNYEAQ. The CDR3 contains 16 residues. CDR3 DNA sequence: TGTGCCAGCAGTTCCCAGCGGAGGGGTTCCTACAATGAGCAGTTCTTC. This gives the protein CASSSQRRGSYNEQFF.

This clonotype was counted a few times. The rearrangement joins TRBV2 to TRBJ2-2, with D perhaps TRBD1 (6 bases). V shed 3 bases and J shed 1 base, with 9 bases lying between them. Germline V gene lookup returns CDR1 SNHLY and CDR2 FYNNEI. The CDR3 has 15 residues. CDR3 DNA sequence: TGTGCCAGCAGTGAGACAGGATTGAACACCGGGGAGCTGTTTTTT. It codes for CASSETGLNTGELFF.

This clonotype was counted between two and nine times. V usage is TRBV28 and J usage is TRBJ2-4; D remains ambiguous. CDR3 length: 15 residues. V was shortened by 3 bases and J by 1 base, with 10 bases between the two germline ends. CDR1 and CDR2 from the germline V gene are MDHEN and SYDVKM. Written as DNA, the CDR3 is TGTGCCAGCAGTTTGGGAATTGGGGCCAAAAACATTCAGTACTTC. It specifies CASSLGIGAKNIQYF.

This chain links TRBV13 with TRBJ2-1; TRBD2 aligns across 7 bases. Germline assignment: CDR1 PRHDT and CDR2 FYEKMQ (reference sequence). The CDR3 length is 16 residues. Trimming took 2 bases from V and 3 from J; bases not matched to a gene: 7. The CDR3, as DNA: TGTGCCAGCAGCTTAAAGGCGGGAGTTTTCTACAATGAGCAGTTCTTC. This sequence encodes CASSLKAGVFYNEQFF.

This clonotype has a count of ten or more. The CDR3, as DNA: TGCAGCGTTGTAGCGGGAGGCTACGAGCAGTACTTC. Translation gives CSVVAGGYEQYF. This sequence joins TRBV29-1 and TRBJ2-7, with TRBD2 matching over 10 bases. Germline CDR1 reads SQVTM; CDR2 reads ANQGSEA. With 4 bases clipped from V and 3 bases from J, the junction kept 0 bases outside the gene matches. The CDR3 is made up of 12 amino acids.

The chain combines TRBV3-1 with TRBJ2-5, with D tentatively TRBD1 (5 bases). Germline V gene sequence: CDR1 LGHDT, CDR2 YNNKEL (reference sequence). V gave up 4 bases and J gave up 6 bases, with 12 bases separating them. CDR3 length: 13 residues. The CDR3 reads CASSRGQPKTQYF. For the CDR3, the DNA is TGTGCCAGCAGCCGGGGCCAGCCAAAGACCCAGTACTTC.

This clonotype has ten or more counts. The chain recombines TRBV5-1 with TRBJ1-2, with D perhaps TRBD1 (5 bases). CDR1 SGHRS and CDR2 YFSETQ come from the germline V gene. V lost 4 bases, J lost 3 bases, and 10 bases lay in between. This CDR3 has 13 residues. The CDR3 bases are TGCGCCAGCAGCAGCCAGGGTGACTATGGCTACACCTTC. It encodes CASSSQGDYGYTF.

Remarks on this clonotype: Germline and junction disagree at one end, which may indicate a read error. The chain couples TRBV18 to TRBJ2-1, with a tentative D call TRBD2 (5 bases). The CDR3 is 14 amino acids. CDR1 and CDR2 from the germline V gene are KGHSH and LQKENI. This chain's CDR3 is CASSPPSGYSEQFF. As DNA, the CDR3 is TGTGCCAGCTCACCACCGTCGGGGTACAGTGAGCAGTTCTTC.

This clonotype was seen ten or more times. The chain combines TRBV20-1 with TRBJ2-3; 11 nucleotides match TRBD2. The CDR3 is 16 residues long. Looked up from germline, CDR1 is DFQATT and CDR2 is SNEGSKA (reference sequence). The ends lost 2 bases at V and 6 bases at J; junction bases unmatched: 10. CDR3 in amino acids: CSARPTSGSHRDTQYF. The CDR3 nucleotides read TGCAGTGCTAGACCTACTAGCGGGAGCCATCGGGATACGCAGTATTTT.

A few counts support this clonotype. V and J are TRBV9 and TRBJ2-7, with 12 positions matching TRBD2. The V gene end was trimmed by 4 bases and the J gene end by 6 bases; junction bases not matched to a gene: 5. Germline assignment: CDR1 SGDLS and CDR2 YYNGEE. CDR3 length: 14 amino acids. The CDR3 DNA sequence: TGTGCCAGCAGCCACGGACTAGCGGGATCCGAGCAGTACTTC. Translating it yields CASSHGLAGSEQYF. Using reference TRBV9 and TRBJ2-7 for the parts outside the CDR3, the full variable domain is DSGVTQTPKHLITATGQRVTLRCSPRSGDLSVYWYQQSLDQGLQFLIQYYNGEERAKGNILERFSAQQFPDLHSELNLSSLELGDSALYFCASSHGLAGSEQYFGPGTRLTVT.

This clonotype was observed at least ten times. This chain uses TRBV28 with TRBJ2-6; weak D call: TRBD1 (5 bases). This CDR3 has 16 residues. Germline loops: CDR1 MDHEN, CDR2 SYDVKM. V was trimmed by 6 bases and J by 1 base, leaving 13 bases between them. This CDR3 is CASRKGFFSGANVLTF. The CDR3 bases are TGTGCCAGCAGAAAGGGGTTTTTTTCTGGGGCCAACGTCCTGACTTTC.